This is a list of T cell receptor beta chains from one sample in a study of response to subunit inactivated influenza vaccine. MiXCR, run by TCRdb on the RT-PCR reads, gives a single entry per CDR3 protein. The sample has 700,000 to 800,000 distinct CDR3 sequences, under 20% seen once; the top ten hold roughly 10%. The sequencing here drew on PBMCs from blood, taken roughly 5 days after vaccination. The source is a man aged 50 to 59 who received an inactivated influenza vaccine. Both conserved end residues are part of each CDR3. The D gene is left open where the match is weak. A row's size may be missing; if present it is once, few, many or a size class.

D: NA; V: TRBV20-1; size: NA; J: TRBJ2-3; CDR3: CSARDNVGNTDTQYF; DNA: TGCAGTGCTAGAGACAACGTCGGTAACACAGATACGCAGTATTTT
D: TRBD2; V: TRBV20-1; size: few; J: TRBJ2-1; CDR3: CSARRGSGTIYNEQFF; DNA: TGCAGTGCTAGACGAGGTAGCGGGACCATATACAATGAGCAGTTCTTC
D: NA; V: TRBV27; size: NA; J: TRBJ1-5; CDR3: CASSLIAGVDPQPQHF; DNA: TGTGCCAGCAGTTTGATCGCAGGGGTTGATCCTCAGCCCCAGCATTTT
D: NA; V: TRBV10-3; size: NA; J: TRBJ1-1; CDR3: CAISLQGNTEAFF; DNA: TGTGCCATCAGCTTACAGGGGAACACTGAAGCTTTCTTT
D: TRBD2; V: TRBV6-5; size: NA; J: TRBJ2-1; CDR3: CASSYSGGGRVGNNEQFF; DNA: TGTGCCAGCAGTTACTCTGGCGGGGGGAGGGTTGGTAACAATGAGCAGTTCTTC
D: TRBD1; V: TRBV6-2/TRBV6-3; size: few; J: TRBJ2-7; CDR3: CASSLGQELQEQYF; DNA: TGTGCCAGCAGTTTGGGACAGGAACTTCAAGAGCAGTACTTC
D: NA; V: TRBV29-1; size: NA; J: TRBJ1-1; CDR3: CSVERRVNTEAFF; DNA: TGCAGCGTTGAACGTCGGGTGAACACTGAAGCTTTCTTT
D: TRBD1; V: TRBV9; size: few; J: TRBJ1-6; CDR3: CASSAQGGSPLHF; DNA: TGTGCCAGCAGCGCACAGGGGGGATCACCCCTCCACTTT
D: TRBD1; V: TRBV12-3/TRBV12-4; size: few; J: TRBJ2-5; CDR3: CASRFGTGDKETQYF; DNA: TGTGCCAGCAGATTCGGGACAGGGGACAAAGAGACCCAGTACTTC
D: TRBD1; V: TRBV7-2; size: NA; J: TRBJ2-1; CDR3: CASSRTGGLNNEQFF; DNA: TGTGCCAGCAGCCGGACAGGGGGGTTGAACAATGAGCAGTTCTTC
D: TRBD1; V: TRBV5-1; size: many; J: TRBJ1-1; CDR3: CASSLIPGQGIEAFF; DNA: TGCGCCAGCAGCTTGATACCCGGACAGGGAATTGAAGCTTTCTTT
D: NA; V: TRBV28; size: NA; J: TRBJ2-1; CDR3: CASSLGTSHYNEQFF; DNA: TGTGCCAGCAGTTTAGGGACTTCGCACTACAATGAGCAGTTCTTC
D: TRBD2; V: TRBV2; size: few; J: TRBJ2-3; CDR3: CASSEAGLAETDTQYF; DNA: TGTGCCAGCAGTGAAGCGGGACTAGCGGAGACAGATACGCAGTATTTT
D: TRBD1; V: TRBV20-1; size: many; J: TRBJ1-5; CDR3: CSAPAGGTNQPQHF; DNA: TGCAGTGCACCCGCAGGGGGGACCAATCAGCCCCAGCATTTT
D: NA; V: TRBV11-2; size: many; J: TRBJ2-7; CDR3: CASSSLVEQYF; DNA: TGTGCCAGCAGCTCCCTCGTCGAGCAGTACTTC
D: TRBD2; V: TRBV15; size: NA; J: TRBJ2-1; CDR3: CATSSLVALAGGPNEQFF; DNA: TGTGCCACCAGCAGCCTCGTTGCGCTAGCGGGAGGGCCAAATGAGCAGTTCTTC
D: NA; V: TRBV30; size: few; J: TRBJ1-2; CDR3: CAWSVYPGGYTF; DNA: TGTGCCTGGAGTGTATACCCCGGAGGCTACACCTTC
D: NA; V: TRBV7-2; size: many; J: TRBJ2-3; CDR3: CASSLGDGDTQYF; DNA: TGTGCCAGCAGCTTGGGGGATGGAGATACGCAGTATTTT
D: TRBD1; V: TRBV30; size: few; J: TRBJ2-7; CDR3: CAWSVTGGEQYF; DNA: TGTGCCTGGAGTGTAACAGGGGGGGAGCAGTACTTC
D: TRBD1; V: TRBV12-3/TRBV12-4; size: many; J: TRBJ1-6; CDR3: CASSPQGAGSPLHF; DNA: TGTGCCAGCAGCCCACAGGGGGCCGGTTCACCCCTCCACTTT
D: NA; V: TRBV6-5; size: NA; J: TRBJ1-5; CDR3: CASSYRREAQPQHF; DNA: TGTGCCAGCAGTTACAGGAGGGAGGCTCAGCCCCAGCATTTT
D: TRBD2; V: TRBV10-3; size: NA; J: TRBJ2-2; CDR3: CAIQTSGGSFAGELFF; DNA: TGTGCCATCCAAACTAGCGGGGGTTCCTTCGCCGGGGAGCTGTTTTTT
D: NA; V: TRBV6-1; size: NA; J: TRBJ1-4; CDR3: CASSRVGGGSEKLFF; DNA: TGTGCCAGCAGTCGAGTTGGGGGCGGGAGTGAAAAACTGTTTTTT
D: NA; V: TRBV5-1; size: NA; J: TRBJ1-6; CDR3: CASSLGGSSNSPLHF; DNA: TGCGCCAGCAGCTTGGGTGGTTCTAGTAATTCACCCCTCCACTTT
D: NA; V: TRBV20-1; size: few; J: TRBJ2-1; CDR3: CSASWGFLDEQFF; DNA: TGCAGTGCTAGCTGGGGGTTTTTGGATGAGCAGTTCTTC
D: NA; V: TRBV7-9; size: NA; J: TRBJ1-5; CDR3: CASSLEGLGNQPQHF; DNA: TGTGCCAGCAGCTTAGAGGGGTTGGGCAATCAGCCCCAGCATTTT
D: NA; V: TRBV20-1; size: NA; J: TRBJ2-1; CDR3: CSARDGGSDNEQFF; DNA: TGCAGTGCTAGAGACGGGGGCTCCGACAATGAGCAGTTCTTC
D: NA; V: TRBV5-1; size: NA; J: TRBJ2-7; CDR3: CASSLTPASEVAYEQYF; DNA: TGCGCCAGCAGCTTGACCCCGGCATCGGAGGTTGCCTACGAGCAGTACTTC
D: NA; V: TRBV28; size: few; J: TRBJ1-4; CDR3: CASSSQDDRGYNEKLFF; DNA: TGTGCCAGCAGTTCGCAGGACGACCGGGGCTACAATGAAAAACTGTTTTTT
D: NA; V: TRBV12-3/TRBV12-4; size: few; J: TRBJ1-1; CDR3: CASSFEGGNTEAFF; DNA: TGTGCCAGCAGTTTTGAAGGAGGGAACACTGAAGCTTTCTTT
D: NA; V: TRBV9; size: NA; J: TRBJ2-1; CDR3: CASSDEGNEQFF; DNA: TGTGCCAGCAGCGACGAGGGGAATGAGCAGTTCTTC
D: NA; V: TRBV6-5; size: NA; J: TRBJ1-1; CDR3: CASSYSKAVTEAFF; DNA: TGTGCCAGCAGTTACTCGAAGGCGGTCACTGAAGCTTTCTTT
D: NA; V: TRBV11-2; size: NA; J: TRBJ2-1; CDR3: CASSRTPISYNEQFF; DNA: TGTGCCAGCAGCCGCACACCGATATCCTACAATGAGCAGTTCTTC
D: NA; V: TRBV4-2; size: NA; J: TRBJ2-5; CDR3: CASSQGNQGRETQYF; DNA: TGTGCCAGCAGCCAAGGGAACCAGGGGCGGGAGACCCAGTACTTC
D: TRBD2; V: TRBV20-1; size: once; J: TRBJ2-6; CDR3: CCAREGSGANVLTF; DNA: TGCTGTGCTAGGGAGGGGTCAGGGGCCAACGTCCTGACTTTC
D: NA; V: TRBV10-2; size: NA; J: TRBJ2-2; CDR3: CASCPGRRPDTGELFF; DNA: TGCGCCAGCTGCCCGGGACGTCGGCCCGACACCGGGGAGCTGTTTTTT
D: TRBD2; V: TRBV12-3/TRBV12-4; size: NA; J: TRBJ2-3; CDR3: CASSLKSSGGVGDTQYF; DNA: TGTGCCAGCAGTTTGAAGTCTAGCGGGGGCGTTGGAGATACGCAGTATTTT
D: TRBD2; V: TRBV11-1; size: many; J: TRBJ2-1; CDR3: CASSRTSGGYNEQFF; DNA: TGTGCCAGCAGCCGGACTAGCGGGGGGTACAATGAGCAGTTCTTC
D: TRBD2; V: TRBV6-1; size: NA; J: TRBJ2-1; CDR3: CASSPASGQPYNEQFF; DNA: TGTGCCAGCAGTCCGGCTAGCGGGCAACCTTACAATGAGCAGTTCTTC
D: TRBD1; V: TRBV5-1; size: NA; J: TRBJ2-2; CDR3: CASSSDRGSNTGELFF; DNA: TGCGCCAGCAGCTCTGACAGGGGCTCGAACACCGGGGAGCTGTTTTTT
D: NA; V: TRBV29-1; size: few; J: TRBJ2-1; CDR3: CSVETPDSYNEQFF; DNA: TGCAGCGTTGAAACCCCGGACAGCTACAATGAGCAGTTCTTC
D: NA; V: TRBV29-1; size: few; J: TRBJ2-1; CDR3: CSVHGTGGARTSGSSYNEQFF; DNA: TGCAGCGTTCACGGGACAGGGGGCGCAAGGACTAGCGGGAGCTCCTACAATGAGCAGTTCTTC
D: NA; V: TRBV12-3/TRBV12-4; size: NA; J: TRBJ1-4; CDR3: CASSLSGAATMSKLFF; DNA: TGTGCCAGCAGTTTAAGCGGGGCGGCAACTATGAGCAAACTGTTTTTT
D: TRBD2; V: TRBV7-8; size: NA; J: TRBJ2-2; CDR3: CASLAGRINTGELFF; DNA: TGTGCCAGCTTAGCGGGGAGGATCAACACCGGGGAGCTGTTTTTT
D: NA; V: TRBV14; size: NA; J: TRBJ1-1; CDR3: CASSQDSEAFF; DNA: TGTGCCAGCAGCCAAGATAGTGAAGCTTTCTTT
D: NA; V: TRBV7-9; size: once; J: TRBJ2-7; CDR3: CAAVLRTDPYEQYF; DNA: TGTGCCGCCGTCTTACGGACGGATCCCTACGAGCAGTACTTC
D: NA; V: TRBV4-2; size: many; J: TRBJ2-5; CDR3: CASSQSPGTQETQYF; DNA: TGTGCCAGCAGCCAGAGTCCCGGGACTCAAGAGACCCAGTACTTC
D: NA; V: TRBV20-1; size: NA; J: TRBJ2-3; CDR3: CSATTRRVSTDTQYF; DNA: TGCAGTGCCACCACGCGAAGGGTGAGCACAGATACGCAGTATTTT
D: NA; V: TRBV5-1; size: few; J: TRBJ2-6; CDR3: CASSNKTSGANVLTF; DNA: TGCGCCAGCAGCAATAAGACCTCTGGGGCCAACGTCCTGACTTTC
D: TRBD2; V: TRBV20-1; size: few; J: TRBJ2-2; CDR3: CSASFPSGTNTGELFF; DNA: TGCAGTGCTAGCTTTCCTAGCGGGACCAACACCGGGGAGCTGTTTTTT
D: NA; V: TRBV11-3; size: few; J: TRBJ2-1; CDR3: CASSLDRWDNYNEQFF; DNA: TGTGCCAGCAGCTTAGACCGCTGGGACAACTACAATGAGCAGTTCTTC
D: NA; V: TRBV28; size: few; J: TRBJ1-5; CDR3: CASSIRQLPNQPQHF; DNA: TGTGCCAGCAGTATCCGACAGCTACCTAATCAGCCCCAGCATTTT
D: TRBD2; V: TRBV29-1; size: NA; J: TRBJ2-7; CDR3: CSVGGSSSFEQYF; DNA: TGCAGCGTGGGGGGGTCATCTTCATTCGAGCAGTACTTC
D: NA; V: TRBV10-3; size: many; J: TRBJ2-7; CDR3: CAISELEQGGYEQYF; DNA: TGTGCCATCAGTGAGTTGGAGCAGGGGGGCTACGAGCAGTACTTC
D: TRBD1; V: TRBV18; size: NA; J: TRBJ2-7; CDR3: CASSPRMGQGEQYF; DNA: TGTGCCAGCTCACCACGTATGGGACAGGGCGAGCAGTACTTC
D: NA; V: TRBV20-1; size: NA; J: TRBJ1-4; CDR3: CSAIFNEKLFF; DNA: TGCAGTGCTATTTTCAATGAAAAACTGTTTTTT
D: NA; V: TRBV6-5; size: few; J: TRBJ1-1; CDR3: CASSFSGSSTEAFF; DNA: TGTGCCAGCAGTTTCAGTGGGTCGAGCACTGAAGCTTTCTTT